This T cell receptor (beta chain) is drawn from a study of T cell responses to AZD1222 COVID-19 vaccine. Study observations and caveats: Once two AZD1222 doses were given, Spike-specific TCR breadth and depth went up. Among those given AZD1222, only six or seven were seropositive at baseline.

This CDR3 region has 15 residues. CDR1 is LNHDA and CDR2 is SQIVND in the germline V gene (reference sequence). V dropped 3 bases and J dropped 0 bases, with 12 bases sitting between them. Generated by immunoSEQ multiplex PCR, the TCRdb table keeps only in-frame clones and is missing some. The data contain more than 140,000 clones, just over 90% of them singletons. With respect to this clone: Its antigen is as yet unknown.

The specimen comprised peripheral blood, sampled on day 0 of MenACWY control vaccination. The clonotype was recovered from an adult in good health. J is TRBJ2-7 and V is TRBV19; D ambiguous. CDR3 sequence reads: CASSISRSSSYEQYF. The DNA for the CDR3 is TGTGCCAGTAGTATTTCGCGTAGTAGCTCCTACGAGCAGTACTTC.